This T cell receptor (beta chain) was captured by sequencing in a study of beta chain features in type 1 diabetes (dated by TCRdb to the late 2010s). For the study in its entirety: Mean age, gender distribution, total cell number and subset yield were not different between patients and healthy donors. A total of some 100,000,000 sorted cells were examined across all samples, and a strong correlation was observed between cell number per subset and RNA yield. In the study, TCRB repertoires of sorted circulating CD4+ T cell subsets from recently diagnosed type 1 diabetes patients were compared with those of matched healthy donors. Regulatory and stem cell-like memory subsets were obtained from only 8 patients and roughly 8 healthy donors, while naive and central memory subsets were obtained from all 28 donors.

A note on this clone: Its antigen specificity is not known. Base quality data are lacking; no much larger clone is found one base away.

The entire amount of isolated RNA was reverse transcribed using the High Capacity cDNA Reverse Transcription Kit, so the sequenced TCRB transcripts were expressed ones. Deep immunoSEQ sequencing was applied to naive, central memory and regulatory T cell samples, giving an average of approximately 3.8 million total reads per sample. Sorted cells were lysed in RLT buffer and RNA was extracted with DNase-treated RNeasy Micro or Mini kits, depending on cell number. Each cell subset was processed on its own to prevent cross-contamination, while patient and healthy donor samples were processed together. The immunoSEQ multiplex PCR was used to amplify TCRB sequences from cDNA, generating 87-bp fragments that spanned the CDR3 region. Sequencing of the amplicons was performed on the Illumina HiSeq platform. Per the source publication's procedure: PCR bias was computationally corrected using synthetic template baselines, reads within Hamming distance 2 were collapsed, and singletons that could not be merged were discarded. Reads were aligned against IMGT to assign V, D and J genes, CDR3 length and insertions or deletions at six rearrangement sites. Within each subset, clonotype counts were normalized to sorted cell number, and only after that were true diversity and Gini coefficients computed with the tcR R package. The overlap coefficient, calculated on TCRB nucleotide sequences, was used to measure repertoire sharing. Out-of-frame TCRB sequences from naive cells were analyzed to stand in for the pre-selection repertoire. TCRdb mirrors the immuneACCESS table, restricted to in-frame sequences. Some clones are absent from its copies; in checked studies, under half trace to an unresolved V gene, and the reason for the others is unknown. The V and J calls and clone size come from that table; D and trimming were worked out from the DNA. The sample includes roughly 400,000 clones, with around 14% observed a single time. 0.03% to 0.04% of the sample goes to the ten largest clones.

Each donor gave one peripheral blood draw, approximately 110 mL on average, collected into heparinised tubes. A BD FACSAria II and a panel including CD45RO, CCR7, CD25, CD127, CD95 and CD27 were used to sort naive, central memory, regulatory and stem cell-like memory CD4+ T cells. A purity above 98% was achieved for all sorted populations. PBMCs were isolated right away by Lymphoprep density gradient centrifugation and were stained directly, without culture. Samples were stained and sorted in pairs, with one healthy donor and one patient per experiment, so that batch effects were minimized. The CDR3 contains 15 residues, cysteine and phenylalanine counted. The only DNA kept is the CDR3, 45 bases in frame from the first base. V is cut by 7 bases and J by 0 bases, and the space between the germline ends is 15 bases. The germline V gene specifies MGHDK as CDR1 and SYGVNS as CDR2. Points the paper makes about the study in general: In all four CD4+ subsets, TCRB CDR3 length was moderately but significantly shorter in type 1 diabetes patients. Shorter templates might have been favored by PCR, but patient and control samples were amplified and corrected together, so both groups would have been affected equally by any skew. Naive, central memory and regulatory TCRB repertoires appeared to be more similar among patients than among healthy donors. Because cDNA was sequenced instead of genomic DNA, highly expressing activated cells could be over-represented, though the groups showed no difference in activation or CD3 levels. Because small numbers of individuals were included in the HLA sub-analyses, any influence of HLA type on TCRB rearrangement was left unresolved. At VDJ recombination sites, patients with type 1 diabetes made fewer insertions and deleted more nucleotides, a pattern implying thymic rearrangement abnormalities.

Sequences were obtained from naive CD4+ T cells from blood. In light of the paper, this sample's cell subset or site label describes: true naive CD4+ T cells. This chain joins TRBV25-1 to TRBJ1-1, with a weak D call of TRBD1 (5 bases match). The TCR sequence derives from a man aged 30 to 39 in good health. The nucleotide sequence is TGTGCCAGCAAGGAAACGGGGCTGGTGAACACTGAAGCTTTCTTT. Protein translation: CASKETGLVNTEAFF.